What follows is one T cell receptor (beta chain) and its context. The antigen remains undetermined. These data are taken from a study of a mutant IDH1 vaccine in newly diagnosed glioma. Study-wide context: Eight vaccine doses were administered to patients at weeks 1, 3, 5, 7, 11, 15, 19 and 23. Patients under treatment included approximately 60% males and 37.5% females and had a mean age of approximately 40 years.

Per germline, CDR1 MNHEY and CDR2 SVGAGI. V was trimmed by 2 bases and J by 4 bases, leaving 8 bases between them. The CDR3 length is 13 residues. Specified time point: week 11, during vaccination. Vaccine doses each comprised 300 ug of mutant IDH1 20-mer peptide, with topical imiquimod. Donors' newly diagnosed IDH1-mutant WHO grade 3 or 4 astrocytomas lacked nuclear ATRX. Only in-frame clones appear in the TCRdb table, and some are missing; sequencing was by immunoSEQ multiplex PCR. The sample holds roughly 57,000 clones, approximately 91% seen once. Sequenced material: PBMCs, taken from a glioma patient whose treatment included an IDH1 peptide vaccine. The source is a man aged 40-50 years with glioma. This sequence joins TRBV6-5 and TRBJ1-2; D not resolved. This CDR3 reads CASSYRTGYGYTF. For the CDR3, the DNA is TGTGCCAGCAGTTACCGTACGGGCTATGGCTACACCTTC.